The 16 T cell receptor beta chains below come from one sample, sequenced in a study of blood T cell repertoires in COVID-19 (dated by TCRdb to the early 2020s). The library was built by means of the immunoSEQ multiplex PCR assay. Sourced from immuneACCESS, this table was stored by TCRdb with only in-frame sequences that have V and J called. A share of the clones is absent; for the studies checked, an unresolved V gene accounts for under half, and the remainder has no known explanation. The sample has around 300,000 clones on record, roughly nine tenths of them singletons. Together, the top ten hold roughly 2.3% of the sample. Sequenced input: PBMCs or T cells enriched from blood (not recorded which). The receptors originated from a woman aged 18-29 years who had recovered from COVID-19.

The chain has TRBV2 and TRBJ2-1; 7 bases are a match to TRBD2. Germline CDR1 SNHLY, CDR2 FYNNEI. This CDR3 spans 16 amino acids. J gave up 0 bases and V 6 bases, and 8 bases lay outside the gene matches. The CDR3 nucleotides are TGTGCCAGCAGAACGATAGCGGGCTCCTCCTACAATGAGCAGTTCTTC. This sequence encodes CASRTIAGSSYNEQFF.

The CDR3 reads CASSPTSVPTNYGYTF. The DNA for the CDR3 is TGTGCCAGCTCACCGACTAGCGTACCTACTAACTATGGCTACACCTTC. The rearrangement joins TRBV18 to TRBJ1-2, with unresolved D. The CDR3 is 16 residues long. Trimming removed 3 bases from V and 0 bases from J, with 14 bases in between. Looked up from germline, CDR1 is KGHSH and CDR2 is LQKENI.

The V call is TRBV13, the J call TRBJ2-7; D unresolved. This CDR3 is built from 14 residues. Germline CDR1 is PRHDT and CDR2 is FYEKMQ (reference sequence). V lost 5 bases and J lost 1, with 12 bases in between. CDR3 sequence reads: CASSLGLRSYEQYF. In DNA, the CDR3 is TGTGCCAGCAGCCTCGGCTTGAGGTCCTACGAGCAGTACTTC.

The CDR3 nucleotides read TGTGCCAGCAGTTTATTGTCCGTAAGGGGGCTGATGGATGGCTACACCTTC. Translation gives CASSLLSVRGLMDGYTF. V gene TRBV27 combines with J gene TRBJ1-2, with 7 bases that match TRBD1. The V gene end was trimmed by 1 base and the J gene end by 6 bases; junction bases not matched to a gene: 14. CDR3 length: 17 residues. Germline lookup yields CDR1 MNHEY and CDR2 SMNVEV (reference sequence).

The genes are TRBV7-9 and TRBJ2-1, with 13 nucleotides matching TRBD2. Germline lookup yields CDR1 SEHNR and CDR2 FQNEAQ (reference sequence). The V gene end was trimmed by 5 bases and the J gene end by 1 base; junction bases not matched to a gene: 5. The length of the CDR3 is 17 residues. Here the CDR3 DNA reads TGTGCCAGCAGCCCTGGGACTAGCGGGGTATCCTACAATGAGCAGTTCTTC. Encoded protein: CASSPGTSGVSYNEQFF.

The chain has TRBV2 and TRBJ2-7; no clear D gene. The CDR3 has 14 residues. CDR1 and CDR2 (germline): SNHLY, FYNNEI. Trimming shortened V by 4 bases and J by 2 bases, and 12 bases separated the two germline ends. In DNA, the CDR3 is TGTGCCAGCAGTGTAAGACAAATTACCTACGAGCAGTACTTC. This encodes CASSVRQITYEQYF.

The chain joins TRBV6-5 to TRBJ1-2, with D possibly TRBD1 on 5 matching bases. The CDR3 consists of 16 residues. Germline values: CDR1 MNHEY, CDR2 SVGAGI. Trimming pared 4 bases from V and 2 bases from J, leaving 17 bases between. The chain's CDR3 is CASSLVAGPRNYGYTF. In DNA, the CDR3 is TGTGCCAGCAGTTTAGTCGCAGGGCCGAGAAACTATGGCTACACCTTC.

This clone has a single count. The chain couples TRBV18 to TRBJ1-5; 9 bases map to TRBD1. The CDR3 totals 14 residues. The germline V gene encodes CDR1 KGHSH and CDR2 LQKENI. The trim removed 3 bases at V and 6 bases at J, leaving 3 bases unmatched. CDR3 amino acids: CASSPDRGTQPQHF. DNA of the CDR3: TGTGCCAGCTCACCGGACAGGGGTACTCAGCCCCAGCATTTT.

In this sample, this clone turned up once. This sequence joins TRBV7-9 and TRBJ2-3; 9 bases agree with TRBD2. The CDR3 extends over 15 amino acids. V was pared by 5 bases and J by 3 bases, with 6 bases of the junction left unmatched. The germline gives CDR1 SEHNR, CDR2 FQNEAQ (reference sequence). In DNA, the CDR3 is TGTGCCAGCAGCCCCGGAGCGGGGGGAACAGATACGCAGTATTTT. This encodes CASSPGAGGTDTQYF.

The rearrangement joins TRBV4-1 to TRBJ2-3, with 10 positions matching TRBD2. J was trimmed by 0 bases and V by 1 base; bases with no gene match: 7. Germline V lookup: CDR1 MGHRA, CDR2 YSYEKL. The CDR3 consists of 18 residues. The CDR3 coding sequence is TGCGCCAGCAGCCAAGTTTGGCCTAGCGGGAGAAGCACAGATACGCAGTATTTT. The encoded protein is CASSQVWPSGRSTDTQYF.

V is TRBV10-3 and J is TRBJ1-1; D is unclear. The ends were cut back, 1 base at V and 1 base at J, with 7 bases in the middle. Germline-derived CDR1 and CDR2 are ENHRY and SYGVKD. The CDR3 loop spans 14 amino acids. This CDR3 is CAISELTENTEAFF. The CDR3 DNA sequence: TGTGCCATCAGTGAGTTAACAGAGAACACTGAAGCTTTCTTT.

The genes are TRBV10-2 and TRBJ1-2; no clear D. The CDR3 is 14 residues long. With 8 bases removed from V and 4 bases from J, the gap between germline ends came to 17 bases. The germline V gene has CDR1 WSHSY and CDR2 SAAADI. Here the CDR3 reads CASGNRAETYGYTF. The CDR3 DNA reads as TGCGCCAGCGGAAACAGAGCGGAGACCTATGGCTACACCTTC.

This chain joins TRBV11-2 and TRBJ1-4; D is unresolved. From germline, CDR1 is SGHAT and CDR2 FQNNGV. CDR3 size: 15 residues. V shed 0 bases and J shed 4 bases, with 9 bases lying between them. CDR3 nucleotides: TGTGCCAGCAGCTTAGATGCTACCGGTAATGAAAAACTGTTTTTT. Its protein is CASSLDATGNEKLFF.

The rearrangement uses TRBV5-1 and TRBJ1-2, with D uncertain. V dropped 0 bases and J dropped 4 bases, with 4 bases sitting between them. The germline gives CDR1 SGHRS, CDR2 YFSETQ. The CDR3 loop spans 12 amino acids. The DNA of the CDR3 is TGCGCCAGCAGCTTGGGTATCTATGGCTACACCTTC. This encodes CASSLGIYGYTF.

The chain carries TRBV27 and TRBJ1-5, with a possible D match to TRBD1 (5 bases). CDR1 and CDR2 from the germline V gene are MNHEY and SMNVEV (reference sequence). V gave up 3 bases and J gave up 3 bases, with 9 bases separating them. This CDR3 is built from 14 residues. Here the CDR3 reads CASSFSGLNQPQHF. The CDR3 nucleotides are TGTGCCAGCAGTTTCTCAGGGCTCAATCAGCCCCAGCATTTT.

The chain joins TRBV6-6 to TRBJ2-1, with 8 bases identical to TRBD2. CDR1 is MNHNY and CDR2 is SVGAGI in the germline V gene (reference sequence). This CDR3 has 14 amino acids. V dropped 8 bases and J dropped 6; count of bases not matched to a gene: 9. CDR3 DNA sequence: TGTGCCAGCTCGATGGTAGCGGGGTCCAATGAGCAGTTCTTC. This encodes CASSMVAGSNEQFF.